Listed below are T cell receptor beta chains from one sample, sequenced in a study of long-term antiretroviral therapy in people with HIV. TCRdb's copy holds only in-frame clones and misses some; the assay was immunoSEQ multiplex PCR. The sample contains nearly 20,000 clones, less than 85% of which appear only once. The sequenced sample was unsorted PBMCs, obtained 0.2 years after starting antiretroviral therapy. The source is a middle-aged woman with HIV. The conserved cysteine and the conserved F or W are not part of the CDR3 here. Fields, in order: J gene, V gene, CDR3 protein.

j_call: TRBJ2-1
v_call: TRBV7-9
cdr3_aa: ASSSPREGVDEQF

j_call: TRBJ2-7
v_call: TRBV5-3
cdr3_aa: ARSLKLPEMGPSYEQY

j_call: TRBJ2-1
v_call: TRBV4-1
cdr3_aa: ASSQDRRGSYNEQF

j_call: TRBJ2-7
v_call: TRBV5-6
cdr3_aa: ASSFKEGEQY

j_call: TRBJ2-3
v_call: TRBV28
cdr3_aa: ASSLSSSGGEGTDTQY

j_call: TRBJ1-1
v_call: TRBV7-8
cdr3_aa: ASSLLIAGGTEAF

j_call: TRBJ2-3
v_call: TRBV7-9
cdr3_aa: ASSLGGYGADTQY

j_call: TRBJ1-2
v_call: TRBV20-1
cdr3_aa: SAITGDGYT

j_call: TRBJ2-1
v_call: TRBV12-5
cdr3_aa: ASGLLGISSYNEQF

j_call: TRBJ2-7
v_call: TRBV18
cdr3_aa: ASSPLPETYEQY

j_call: TRBJ2-7
v_call: TRBV19
cdr3_aa: ASKLAGSYEQY

j_call: TRBJ1-1
v_call: TRBV7-6
cdr3_aa: ASSSGQTNTEAF

j_call: TRBJ2-1
v_call: TRBV19
cdr3_aa: ASSIAGNYNEQF

j_call: TRBJ1-1
v_call: TRBV7-8
cdr3_aa: ASSLLRVTEAF

j_call: TRBJ2-1
v_call: TRBV6-5
cdr3_aa: ASSPSGSYNEQF

j_call: TRBJ2-1
v_call: TRBV14
cdr3_aa: ASSQDEWSSSYNEQF

j_call: TRBJ1-1
v_call: TRBV19
cdr3_aa: ASSITLMNTEAF

j_call: TRBJ2-2
v_call: TRBV5-1
cdr3_aa: ASSWDRHTGELF

j_call: TRBJ1-2
v_call: TRBV7-9
cdr3_aa: ASRPLQASGGYGYT

j_call: TRBJ1-3
v_call: TRBV11-3
cdr3_aa: ASSLVGGGGASGNTIY

j_call: TRBJ1-1
v_call: TRBV10-3
cdr3_aa: AISESGLAF

j_call: TRBJ2-5
v_call: TRBV5-8
cdr3_aa: ASSLFSGPGGETQY

j_call: TRBJ2-7
v_call: TRBV15
cdr3_aa: ATSRDFEGFSYEQY

j_call: TRBJ1-5
v_call: TRBV5-8
cdr3_aa: ASSWGTKDSNQPQH

j_call: TRBJ1-2
v_call: TRBV7-2
cdr3_aa: ASSLVDRGNYGYT

j_call: TRBJ1-2
v_call: TRBV5-4
cdr3_aa: ASSPMAGGPSNYGYT

j_call: TRBJ2-7
v_call: TRBV7-2
cdr3_aa: ASSAQTGAYEQY

j_call: TRBJ2-7
v_call: TRBV2
cdr3_aa: ASSGGYEQY